This record looks at one T cell receptor beta chain sequence and its context. The data derive from a study of shared clonotypes between healthy human individuals. Repertoires were generated with immunoSEQ multiplex PCR, while TCRdb's copy carries only in-frame clones and drops some. The sample carries around 1.4 million clones, approximately 98.5% recorded once. This TCR derives from a man aged 25-45 years in good health. Sequencing used naive CD4+ T cells sorted from blood. Subset of the sample: CD45RA+ positively selected.

The CDR3 reads CASSLATAISYEQYF. Written as DNA, the CDR3 is TGTGCCAGCAGCTTAGCCACAGCTATCTCCTACGAGCAGTACTTC. V gene TRBV7-2 combines with J gene TRBJ2-7; the D is unclear. V gave up 0 bases and J gave up 0 bases, with 9 bases separating them. This CDR3 has 15 amino acids. Germline loops: CDR1 SGHTA, CDR2 FQGNSA.